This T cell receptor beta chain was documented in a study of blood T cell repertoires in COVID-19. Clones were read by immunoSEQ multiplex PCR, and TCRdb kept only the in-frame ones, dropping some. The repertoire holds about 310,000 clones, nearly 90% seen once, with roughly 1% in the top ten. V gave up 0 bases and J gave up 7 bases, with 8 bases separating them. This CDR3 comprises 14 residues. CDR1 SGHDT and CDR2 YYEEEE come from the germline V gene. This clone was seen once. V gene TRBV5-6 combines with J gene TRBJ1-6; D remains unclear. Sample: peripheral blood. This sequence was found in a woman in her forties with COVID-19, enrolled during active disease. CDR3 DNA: TGTGCCAGCAGCTTGGGGCCCAGGAATTCACCCCTCCACTTT. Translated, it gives CASSLGPRNSPLHF.